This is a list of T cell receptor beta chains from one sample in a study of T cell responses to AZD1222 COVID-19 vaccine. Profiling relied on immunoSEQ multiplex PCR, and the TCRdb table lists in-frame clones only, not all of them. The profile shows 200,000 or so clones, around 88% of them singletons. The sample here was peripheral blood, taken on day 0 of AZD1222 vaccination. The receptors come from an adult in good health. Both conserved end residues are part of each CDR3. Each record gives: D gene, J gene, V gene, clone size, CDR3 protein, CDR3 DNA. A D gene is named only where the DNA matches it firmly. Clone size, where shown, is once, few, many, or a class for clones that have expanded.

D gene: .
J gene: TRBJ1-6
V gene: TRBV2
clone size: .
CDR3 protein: CASSIPGTNVSPLHF
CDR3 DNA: TGTGCCAGCAGTATCCCCGGGACCAATGTGTCACCCCTCCACTTT

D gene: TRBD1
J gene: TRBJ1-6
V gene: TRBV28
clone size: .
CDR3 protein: CASSRGSPLHF
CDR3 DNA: TGTGCCAGCAGCAGGGGGTCACCCCTCCACTTT

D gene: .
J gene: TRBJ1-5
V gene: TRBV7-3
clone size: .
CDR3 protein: CASSLTGSGPQHF
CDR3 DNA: TGTGCCAGCAGCTTAACTGGGTCCGGGCCCCAGCATTTT

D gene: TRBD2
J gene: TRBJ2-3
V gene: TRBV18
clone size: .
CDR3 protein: CASSPSGADTQYF
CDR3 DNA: TGTGCCAGCTCCCCTAGCGGGGCAGATACGCAGTATTTT

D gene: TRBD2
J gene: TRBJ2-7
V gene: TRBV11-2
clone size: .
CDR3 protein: CATGLAGGPFYEQYF
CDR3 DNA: TGTGCCACCGGACTAGCGGGGGGGCCTTTTTACGAGCAGTACTTC

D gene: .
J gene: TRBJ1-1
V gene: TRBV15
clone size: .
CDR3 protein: CATSPNTVMNTEAFF
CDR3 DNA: TGTGCCACCAGTCCAAATACCGTGATGAACACTGAAGCTTTCTTT

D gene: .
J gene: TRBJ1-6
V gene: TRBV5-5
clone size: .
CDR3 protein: CASSLWNRDSPLHF
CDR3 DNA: TGTGCCAGCAGCTTGTGGAACAGGGATTCACCCCTCCACTTT

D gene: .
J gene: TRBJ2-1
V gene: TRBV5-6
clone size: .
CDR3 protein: CASSLVVRVYEQFF
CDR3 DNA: TGTGCCAGCAGCTTGGTGGTCAGGGTTTATGAGCAGTTCTTC

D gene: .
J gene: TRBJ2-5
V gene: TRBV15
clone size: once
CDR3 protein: CATSRIYGETQYF
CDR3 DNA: TGTGCCACCAGCAGAATATACGGCGAGACCCAGTACTTC

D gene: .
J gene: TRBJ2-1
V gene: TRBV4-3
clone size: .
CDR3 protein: CASSQAPGGHSSYNEQFF
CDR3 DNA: TGCGCCAGCAGCCAAGCCCCAGGCGGACACAGCTCCTACAATGAGCAGTTCTTC

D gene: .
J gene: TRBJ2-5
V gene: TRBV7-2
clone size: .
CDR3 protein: CASSLFQGWGETQYF
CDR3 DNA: TGTGCCAGCAGCTTATTTCAGGGTTGGGGAGAGACCCAGTACTTC

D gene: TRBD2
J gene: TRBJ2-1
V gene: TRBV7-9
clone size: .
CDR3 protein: CASSSSSGGTIYNEQFF
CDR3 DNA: TGTGCCAGCAGCTCCTCTAGCGGGGGGACTATCTACAATGAGCAGTTCTTC

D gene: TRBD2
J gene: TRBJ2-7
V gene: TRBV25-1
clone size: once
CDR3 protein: CASSEGTGGEQYF
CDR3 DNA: TGTGCCAGCAGTGAAGGAACGGGGGGAGAGCAGTACTTC

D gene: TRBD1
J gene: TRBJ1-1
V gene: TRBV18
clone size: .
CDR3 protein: CASSPKTGGEFGAFF
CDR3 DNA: TGTGCCAGCTCACCTAAGACAGGGGGCGAGTTTGGGGCTTTCTTT

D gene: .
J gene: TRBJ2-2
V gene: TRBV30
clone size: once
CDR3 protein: CAWRGAGELFF
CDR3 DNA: TGTGCCTGGAGGGGGGCCGGGGAGCTGTTTTTT

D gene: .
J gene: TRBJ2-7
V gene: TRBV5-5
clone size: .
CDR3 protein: CASSVGHQLYEQYF
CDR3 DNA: TGTGCCAGCAGCGTGGGACACCAACTCTACGAGCAGTACTTC

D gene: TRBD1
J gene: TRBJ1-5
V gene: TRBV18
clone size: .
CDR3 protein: CASSPGTATNQPQHF
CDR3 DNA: TGTGCCAGCTCACCAGGGACAGCTACCAATCAGCCCCAGCATTTT

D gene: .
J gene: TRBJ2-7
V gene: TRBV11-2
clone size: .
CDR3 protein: CASSLATAFPYEQYF
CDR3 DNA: TGTGCCAGCAGCTTAGCGACAGCATTCCCCTACGAGCAGTACTTC

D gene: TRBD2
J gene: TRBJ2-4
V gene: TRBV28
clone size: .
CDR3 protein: CASSRLAGELNIQYF
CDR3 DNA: TGTGCCAGCAGTCGCCTAGCGGGGGAGTTAAACATTCAGTACTTC

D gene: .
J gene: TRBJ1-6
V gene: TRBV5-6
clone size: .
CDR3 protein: CASSLMTRVNSPLHF
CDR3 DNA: TGTGCCAGCAGCTTAATGACCCGGGTGAATTCACCCCTCCACTTT

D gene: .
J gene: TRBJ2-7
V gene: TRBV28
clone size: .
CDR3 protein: CASSLAGSGVLEQYF
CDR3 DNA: TGTGCCAGCAGTTTAGCTGGATCCGGGGTTCTCGAGCAGTACTTC

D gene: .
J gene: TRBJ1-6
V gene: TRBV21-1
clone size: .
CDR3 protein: CASSKVKGSSYNSPLHF
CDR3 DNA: TGTGCCAGCAGCAAAGTGAAGGGAAGCTCCTATAATTCACCCCTCCACTTT

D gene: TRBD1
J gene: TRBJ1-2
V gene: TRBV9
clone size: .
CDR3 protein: CASSPFDRQGAYGYTF
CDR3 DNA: TGTGCCAGCAGCCCTTTCGATCGGCAGGGGGCCTATGGCTACACCTTC

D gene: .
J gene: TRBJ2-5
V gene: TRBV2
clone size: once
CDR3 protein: CASCRTVQETQYF
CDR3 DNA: TGTGCCAGCTGCAGGACGGTCCAAGAGACCCAGTACTTC

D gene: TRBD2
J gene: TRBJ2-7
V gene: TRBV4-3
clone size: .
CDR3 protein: CASSQERGRYEQYF
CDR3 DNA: TGCGCCAGCAGCCAAGAGCGGGGGAGGTACGAGCAGTACTTC

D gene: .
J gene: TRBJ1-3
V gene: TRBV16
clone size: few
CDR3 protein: CASSLLKRPSSGNTIYF
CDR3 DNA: TGTGCCAGCAGCCTACTCAAGCGGCCGAGCTCTGGAAACACCATATATTTT

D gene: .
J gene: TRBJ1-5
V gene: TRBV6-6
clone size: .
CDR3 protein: CASSSPRTDQNQPQHF
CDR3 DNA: TGTGCCAGCAGTAGCCCAAGGACAGATCAGAATCAGCCCCAGCATTTT

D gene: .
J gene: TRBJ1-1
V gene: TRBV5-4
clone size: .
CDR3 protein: CASSWGLVAFF
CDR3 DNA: TGTGCCAGCAGCTGGGGGTTGGTAGCTTTCTTT

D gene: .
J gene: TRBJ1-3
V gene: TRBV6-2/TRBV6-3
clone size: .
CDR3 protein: CASSYSPSGNTIYF
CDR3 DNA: TGTGCCAGCAGTTACTCCCCCTCTGGAAACACCATATATTTT

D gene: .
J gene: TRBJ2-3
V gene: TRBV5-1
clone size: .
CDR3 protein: CASRPGADTQYF
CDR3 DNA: TGCGCCAGCAGGCCAGGGGCAGATACGCAGTATTTT

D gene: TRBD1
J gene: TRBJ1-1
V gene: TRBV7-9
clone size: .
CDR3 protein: CASSLDRGSTEAFF
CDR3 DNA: TGTGCCAGCAGCTTAGACAGGGGATCCACTGAAGCTTTCTTT

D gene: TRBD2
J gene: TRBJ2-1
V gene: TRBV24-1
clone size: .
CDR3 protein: CATSDGAQRGAYNEQFF
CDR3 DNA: TGTGCCACCAGTGATGGGGCCCAGCGGGGAGCCTACAATGAGCAGTTCTTC

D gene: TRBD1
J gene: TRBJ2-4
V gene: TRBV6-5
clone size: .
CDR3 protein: CASSPGTVLIQYF
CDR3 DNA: TGTGCCAGCAGTCCTGGGACAGTTTTGATTCAGTACTTC

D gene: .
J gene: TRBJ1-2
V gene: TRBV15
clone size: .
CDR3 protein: CATSRGQGTGGYTF
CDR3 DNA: TGTGCCACCAGCAGAGGGCAGGGAACTGGTGGCTACACCTTC

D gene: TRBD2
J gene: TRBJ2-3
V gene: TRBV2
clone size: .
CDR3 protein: CASPAAGGGSKSTDTQYF
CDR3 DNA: TGTGCCAGTCCCGCAGCGGGGGGCGGAAGCAAGAGCACAGATACGCAGTATTTT

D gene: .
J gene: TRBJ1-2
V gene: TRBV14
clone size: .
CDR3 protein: CASSQVTWGYTF
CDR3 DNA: TGTGCCAGCAGCCAAGTGACTTGGGGCTACACCTTC

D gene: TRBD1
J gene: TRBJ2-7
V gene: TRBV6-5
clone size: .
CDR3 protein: CASSYSGTGGPYEQYF
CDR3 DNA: TGTGCCAGCAGTTACTCTGGGACAGGGGGCCCTTACGAGCAGTACTTC

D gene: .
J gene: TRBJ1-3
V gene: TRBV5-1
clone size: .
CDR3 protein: CASSLEGSGGNTIYF
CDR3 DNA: TGCGCCAGCAGCTTGGAAGGGTCGGGCGGAAACACCATATATTTT

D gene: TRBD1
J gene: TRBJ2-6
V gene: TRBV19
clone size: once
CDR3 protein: CASRSPLGQGTGANVLTF
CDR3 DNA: TGTGCCAGTAGGAGTCCCCTGGGACAGGGGACCGGGGCCAACGTCCTGACTTTC

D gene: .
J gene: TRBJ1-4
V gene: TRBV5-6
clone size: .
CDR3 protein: CASSAGGRGSEKLFF
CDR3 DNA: TGTGCCAGCAGCGCCGGAGGCCGAGGGAGTGAAAAACTGTTTTTT

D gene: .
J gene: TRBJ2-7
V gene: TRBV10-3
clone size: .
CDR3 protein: CAISERVEQYF
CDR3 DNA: TGTGCCATCAGTGAAAGGGTGGAGCAGTACTTC

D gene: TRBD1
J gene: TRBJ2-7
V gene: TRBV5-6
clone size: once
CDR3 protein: CASSSGTGTYEQYF
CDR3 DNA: TGTGCCAGCAGCTCCGGGACAGGGACGTACGAGCAGTACTTC

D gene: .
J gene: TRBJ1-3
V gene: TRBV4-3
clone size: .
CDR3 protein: CASSHPKTASGNTIYF
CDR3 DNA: TGCGCCAGCAGCCACCCGAAGACAGCCTCTGGAAACACCATATATTTT

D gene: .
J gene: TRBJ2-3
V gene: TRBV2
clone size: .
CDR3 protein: CAIGTTDTQYF
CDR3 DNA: TGTGCCATCGGGACCACAGATACGCAGTATTTT

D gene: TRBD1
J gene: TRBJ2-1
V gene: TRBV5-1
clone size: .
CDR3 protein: CASSDRTGAYNEQFF
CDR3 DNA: TGCGCCAGCAGCGACCGGACAGGGGCTTACAATGAGCAGTTCTTC